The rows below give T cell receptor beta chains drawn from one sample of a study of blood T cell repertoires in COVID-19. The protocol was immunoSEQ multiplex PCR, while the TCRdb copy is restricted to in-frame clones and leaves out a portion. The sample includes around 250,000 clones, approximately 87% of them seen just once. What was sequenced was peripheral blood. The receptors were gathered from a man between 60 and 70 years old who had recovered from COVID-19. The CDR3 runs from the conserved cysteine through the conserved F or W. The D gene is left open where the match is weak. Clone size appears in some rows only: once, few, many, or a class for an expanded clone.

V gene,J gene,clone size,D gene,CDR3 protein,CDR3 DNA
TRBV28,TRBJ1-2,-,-,CASREDYGYTF,TGTGCCAGCAGGGAGGACTATGGCTACACCTTC
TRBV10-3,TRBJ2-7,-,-,CAISLQGPYEQYF,TGTGCCATCAGCCTACAGGGTCCGTACGAGCAGTACTTC
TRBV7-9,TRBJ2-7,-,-,CASSLRQAEQYF,TGTGCCAGCAGCTTACGACAGGCCGAGCAGTACTTC
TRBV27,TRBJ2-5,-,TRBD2,CASSPTSGGPQETQYF,TGTGCCAGCAGTCCCACTAGCGGGGGACCCCAAGAGACCCAGTACTTC
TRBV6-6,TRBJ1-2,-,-,CASSYSAVTNYGYTF,TGTGCCAGCAGTTACTCGGCGGTGACTAACTATGGCTACACCTTC
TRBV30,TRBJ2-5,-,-,CAWSLPGAQETQYF,TGTGCCTGGAGTTTGCCAGGGGCCCAAGAGACCCAGTACTTC
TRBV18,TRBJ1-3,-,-,CASSRNRAVESPSGNTIYF,TGTGCCAGCTCACGAAACAGGGCCGTCGAGAGCCCATCTGGAAACACCATATATTTT
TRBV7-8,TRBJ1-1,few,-,CASSLDRANTEAFF,TGTGCCAGCAGCTTAGACAGGGCGAACACTGAAGCTTTCTTT
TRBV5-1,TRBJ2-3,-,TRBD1,CASSQQDRDAQYF,TGCGCCAGCAGCCAGCAGGACAGGGATGCGCAGTATTTT
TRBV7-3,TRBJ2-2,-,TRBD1,CASSRDRSAGELFF,TGTGCCAGCAGCCGGGACAGGAGTGCCGGGGAGCTGTTTTTT
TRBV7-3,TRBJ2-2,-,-,CASSQTRTGELFF,TGTGCCAGCAGCCAAACGCGCACCGGGGAGCTGTTTTTT
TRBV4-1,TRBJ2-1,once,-,CASSQEGQGSYNEQFF,TGCGCCAGCAGCCAAGAAGGGCAGGGTTCCTACAATGAGCAGTTCTTC
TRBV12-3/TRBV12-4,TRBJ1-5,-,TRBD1,CASSPRGNQPQHF,TGTGCCAGCAGTCCCAGGGGGAATCAGCCCCAGCATTTT
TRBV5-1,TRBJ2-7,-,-,CASSQLQRGKDEQYF,TGCGCCAGCAGCCAACTCCAAAGGGGGAAGGACGAGCAGTACTTC
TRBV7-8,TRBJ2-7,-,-,CASSLRVSYEQYF,TGTGCCAGCAGCTTACGTGTCTCCTACGAGCAGTACTTC
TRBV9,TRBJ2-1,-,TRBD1,CASSVTGQGGNEQFF,TGTGCCAGCAGCGTAACGGGACAGGGTGGTAATGAGCAGTTCTTC
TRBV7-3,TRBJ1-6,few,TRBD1,CASSQGAGGNSPLHF,TGTGCCAGCTCGCAAGGGGCAGGGGGGAATTCACCCCTCCACTTT
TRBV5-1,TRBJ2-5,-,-,CASSLGGGETQYF,TGCGCCAGCAGCTTGGGGGGAGGAGAGACCCAGTACTTC
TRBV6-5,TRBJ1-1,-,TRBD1,CTSSINRGQGTEAFF,TGTACCAGCAGCATAAACAGGGGCCAGGGGACTGAAGCTTTCTTT
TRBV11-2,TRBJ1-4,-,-,CASSPFGRGRGEKLFF,TGTGCCAGCAGCCCCTTTGGAAGGGGGAGGGGTGAAAAACTGTTTTTT
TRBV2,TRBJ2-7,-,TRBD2,CASRGGTYSYEQYF,TGTGCCAGCAGGGGGGGGACGTACTCCTACGAGCAGTACTTC
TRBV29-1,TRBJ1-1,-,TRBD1,CSGVTGAIGAFF,TGCAGCGGGGTAACAGGGGCCATTGGAGCTTTCTTT
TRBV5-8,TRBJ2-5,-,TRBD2,CASSLLAGGPQETQYF,TGTGCCAGCAGCTTGCTAGCGGGAGGACCACAAGAGACCCAGTACTTC
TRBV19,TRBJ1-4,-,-,CASSLGSTTNEKLFF,TGTGCCAGTAGCCTTGGGAGCACAACTAATGAAAAACTGTTTTTT
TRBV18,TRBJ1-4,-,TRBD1,CASSTRQGSNEKLFF,TGTGCCAGCTCAACTCGACAGGGTTCTAATGAAAAACTGTTTTTT
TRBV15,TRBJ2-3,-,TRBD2,CATSRGAGVADTQYF,TGTGCCACCAGCAGAGGGGCGGGAGTGGCAGATACGCAGTATTTT
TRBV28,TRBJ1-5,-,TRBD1,CASSPGGRDSNQPQHF,TGTGCCAGCAGTCCAGGGGGCCGGGACAGCAATCAGCCCCAGCATTTT
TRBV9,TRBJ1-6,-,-,CASSVERFSPLHF,TGTGCCAGCAGCGTAGAGCGTTTTTCACCCCTCCACTTT
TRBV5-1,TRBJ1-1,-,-,CASSLDRVNTEAFF,TGCGCCAGCAGCTTGGACAGGGTGAACACTGAAGCTTTCTTT
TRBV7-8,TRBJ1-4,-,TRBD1,CASSYRTGSEKLFF,TGTGCCAGCAGCTACCGGACAGGGTCGGAAAAACTGTTTTTT